The rows below give T cell receptor beta chains drawn from one sample of a study of T cells in Graves' hyperthyroidism and ophthalmopathy. Each CDR3 protein gets one entry after TCRdb re-called the multiplex PCR reads with MiXCR. The sample carries about 410,000 distinct CDR3 sequences, roughly 14% recorded once. Specimen: blood. These receptors were taken from a man younger than 35 with Graves' ophthalmopathy. The CDR3 runs from the conserved cysteine through the conserved F or W. D genes are given only for firm matches. Size is omitted from some rows. Given values are once, few, many or a class for expanded clones.

J | size | V | D | DNA | CDR3
TRBJ2-1 | many | TRBV18 | - | TGTGCCAGCTCCCCAAGCGAAGATGAGCAGTTCTTC | CASSPSEDEQFF
TRBJ2-7 | - | TRBV6-1 | - | TGTGCCAGCAGCGTCCCCCCGGGGACCGGAGGTTACGAGCAGTACTTC | CASSVPPGTGGYEQYF
TRBJ2-7 | many | TRBV7-6 | TRBD2 | TGTGCCAGCAGCTCAGGACTAGCGGGAGCTGGGGTGTGGGAGCAGTACTTC | CASSSGLAGAGVWEQYF
TRBJ1-2 | - | TRBV20-1 | - | TGCAGTGCAAGCCAAAGCTCGGGCTATGGCTACACCTTC | CSASQSSGYGYTF
TRBJ2-7 | many | TRBV11-2 | TRBD1 | TGTGCCAGCAGCTACCGGACAGGGGCGGCTTACGAGCAGTACTTC | CASSYRTGAAYEQYF
TRBJ2-3 | many | TRBV10-3 | TRBD2 | TGTGCCATCAGTGAGGCATCCCTAGCGGGGGGAGCAGATACGCAGTATTTT | CAISEASLAGGADTQYF
TRBJ2-3 | - | TRBV4-1 | - | TGCGCCAGCAGCCCAGTTTTCACAGATACGCAGTATTTT | CASSPVFTDTQYF
TRBJ2-7 | many | TRBV9 | - | TGTGCCAGCAGCGTGGGTGCTGTGGGGGCCGGGTACGAGCAGTACTTC | CASSVGAVGAGYEQYF
TRBJ1-2 | few | TRBV24-1 | - | TGTGCCACCAGTGACACCGGGCCAGGGGATGGCTACACCTTC | CATSDTGPGDGYTF
TRBJ2-3 | - | TRBV6-8 | - | TGTGCCAGCCCCCTCGGGGGCACAGATACGCAGTATTTT | CASPLGGTDTQYF
TRBJ1-6 | - | TRBV4-1 | - | TGCGCCAGCAGTCGCGCCTGGGACGGAGATAATTCACCCCTCCACTTT | CASSRAWDGDNSPLHF
TRBJ2-2 | - | TRBV4-2 | - | TGTGCCAGCAGCCAAGACCAGGGACTGAACACCGGGGAGCTGTTTTTT | CASSQDQGLNTGELFF
TRBJ2-6 | - | TRBV19 | - | TGTGCCAGTAGTTTCGTCCCTGGGGCCAACGTCCTGACTTTC | CASSFVPGANVLTF
TRBJ2-5 | many | TRBV3-1 | TRBD2 | TGTGCCAGCAGCTTAGCGGGGACGGAGACCCAGTACTTC | CASSLAGTETQYF
TRBJ1-1 | many | TRBV30 | - | TGTGCCTGGAGCTTCCCCAAGCCGGGTGCTTTCTTT | CAWSFPKPGAFF
TRBJ1-2 | - | TRBV16 | - | TGTGCCAGCAGCCAATTGTTGGGGGCATCGACTAACTATGGCTACACCTTC | CASSQLLGASTNYGYTF
TRBJ1-5 | - | TRBV12-3/TRBV12-4 | - | TGTGCCAGCAGTTTTAGAGGTCAGCCCCAGCATTTT | CASSFRGQPQHF
TRBJ1-1 | many | TRBV12-3/TRBV12-4 | TRBD1 | TGTGCCAGTCGGGACAGAGGGCTTGGCACTGAAGCTTTCTTT | CASRDRGLGTEAFF
TRBJ2-3 | few | TRBV27 | - | TGTGCCAGCAGTTTCCAGACAGCCCCTAGCACAGATACGCAGTATTTT | CASSFQTAPSTDTQYF
TRBJ2-1 | many | TRBV6-2/TRBV6-3 | - | TGTGCCAGCAGTTACTCCTCAGCGTACAATGAGCAGTTCTTC | CASSYSSAYNEQFF
TRBJ2-7 | - | TRBV3-1 | TRBD2 | TGTGCCAGCACCCCGCCGGGACTAGCGTATGAGCAGTACTTC | CASTPPGLAYEQYF
TRBJ2-1 | many | TRBV4-2 | TRBD1 | TGTGCCAGCAGCCAGGGACAGGGGGCAAATGAGCAGTTCTTC | CASSQGQGANEQFF
TRBJ1-5 | - | TRBV19 | - | TGTGCCAGTAGTATAGATGGGAATCAGCCCCAGCATTTT | CASSIDGNQPQHF
TRBJ1-1 | many | TRBV6-6 | - | TGTGCCAGCAGTTACGAGGACATGAACACTGAAGCTTTCTTT | CASSYEDMNTEAFF
TRBJ2-1 | many | TRBV12-3/TRBV12-4 | TRBD2 | TGTGCCAGCAGACACGCGGGGGGGGGCAATGAGCAGTTCTTC | CASRHAGGGNEQFF
TRBJ2-3 | many | TRBV7-9 | TRBD2 | TGTGCCAGCAGCTTATATGGCGGGGGTCCCCCAGATACGCAGTATTTT | CASSLYGGGPPDTQYF
TRBJ1-5 | few | TRBV12-3/TRBV12-4 | - | TGTGCCAGCAGTTTGGGGGACTATAGCAATCAGCCCCAGCATTTT | CASSLGDYSNQPQHF
TRBJ1-1 | many | TRBV6-1 | - | TGTGCCAGCAGTTACGCCCCTGGGGTGAACACTGAAGCTTTCTTT | CASSYAPGVNTEAFF
TRBJ1-2 | - | TRBV2 | - | TGTGCCAGCAGTGACTCAGGGTTGGCCTATGGCTACACCTTC | CASSDSGLAYGYTF
TRBJ1-5 | many | TRBV12-3/TRBV12-4 | - | TGTGCCAGCAGTTTAGCGCAGGATAATCAGCCCCAGCATTTT | CASSLAQDNQPQHF
TRBJ2-2 | many | TRBV28 | TRBD1 | TGTGCCAGCATTACCAGGGGGCTCGGCACCGGGGAGCTGTTTTTT | CASITRGLGTGELFF
TRBJ2-7 | many | TRBV12-3/TRBV12-4 | - | TGTGCCAGCAGCGTGAGCCACGAGCAGTACTTC | CASSVSHEQYF
TRBJ1-1 | many | TRBV30 | - | TGTGCCTGGAGTTTCCAGGTGAACACTGAAGCTTTCTTT | CAWSFQVNTEAFF
TRBJ1-5 | - | TRBV6-6 | - | TGTGCCAGCAGTTACTGGGGGAGAGGGAGCAATCAGCCCCAGCATTTT | CASSYWGRGSNQPQHF
TRBJ1-6 | many | TRBV18 | - | TGTGCCAGCTCACTAAAGGGGTTTACTAATTCACCCCTCCACTTT | CASSLKGFTNSPLHF
TRBJ1-2 | many | TRBV2 | TRBD1 | TGTGCCAGCAGTGGAGACAGGGCCCAAGCTAACTATGGCTACACCTTC | CASSGDRAQANYGYTF
TRBJ2-1 | many | TRBV5-1 | TRBD2 | TGCGCCAGCAGCACCGGGACTAGCGAATACAATGAGCAGTTCTTC | CASSTGTSEYNEQFF
TRBJ1-5 | many | TRBV12-3/TRBV12-4 | - | TGTGCCAGCAGTTCATCACTCTTGGGGGTAAACCAGCCCCAGCATTTT | CASSSSLLGVNQPQHF
TRBJ2-3 | few | TRBV24-1 | TRBD1 | TGTGCCACCAGTGATTCACCGGGACAGGGCATCGATACGCAGTATTTT | CATSDSPGQGIDTQYF
TRBJ2-1 | many | TRBV11-2 | - | TGTGCCAGCAGTCCCGGTGCTAGTTCCTACAATGAGCAGTTCTTC | CASSPGASSYNEQFF
TRBJ1-3 | - | TRBV9 | - | TGTGCCGGCAGCGAGTCTCACCCAGAGCGGCCCGGAAACACCATATATTTT | CAGSESHPERPGNTIYF
TRBJ2-5 | many | TRBV7-9 | - | TGTGCCAGCAGCTTCATGCCGAACCAAGAGACCCAGTACTTC | CASSFMPNQETQYF
TRBJ2-4 | - | TRBV7-2 | TRBD2 | TGTGCCAGCAGCTTAGAGTTCACACTAGCGGGCAGGGGCAAAAACATTCAGTACTTC | CASSLEFTLAGRGKNIQYF
TRBJ2-7 | few | TRBV14 | TRBD1 | TGTGCCAGCAGCGAGGGGGCTTTTGGCTACGAGCAGTACTTC | CASSEGAFGYEQYF
TRBJ2-1 | many | TRBV20-1 | - | TGCAGTGCTGACAGGGGGGCTAGCGGGGGTAATGAGCAGTTCTTC | CSADRGASGGNEQFF
TRBJ1-2 | - | TRBV6-2/TRBV6-3 | TRBD1 | TGTGCCAGCAGTTCCGACGGGACAGGATGGAACTATGGCTACACCTTC | CASSSDGTGWNYGYTF
TRBJ1-2 | many | TRBV12-3/TRBV12-4 | - | TGTGCCAGCAGTTTAGCATCCGGGGGACTCTTGGGCTACACCTTC | CASSLASGGLLGYTF
TRBJ2-3 | many | TRBV5-5 | - | TGTGCCAGCAGCTTTGCGGTCGTCGGCTCTATCGCCCCGGGTACGCAGTATTTT | CASSFAVVGSIAPGTQYF
TRBJ1-5 | few | TRBV20-1 | - | TGCAGTGCTGATTTCGGGGGCCTTCAGCCCCAGCATTTT | CSADFGGLQPQHF
TRBJ2-7 | few | TRBV15 | TRBD1 | TGTGCCACAGGACAGGGAGAAGACTACGAGCAGTACTTC | CATGQGEDYEQYF
TRBJ2-2 | few | TRBV5-1 | - | TGTGCCAGCAGCTTGGAACTAGCCCGGGCCGGGGAGCTGTTTTTT | CASSLELARAGELFF
TRBJ2-7 | many | TRBV6-5 | - | TGTGCCAGCAGTTACTGGAACGGTGGTCCCTACGAGCAGTACTTC | CASSYWNGGPYEQYF
TRBJ1-2 | many | TRBV6-1 | TRBD1 | TGTGCCAGCAGCCGTGGACAGGGACGCAACTATGGCTACACCTTC | CASSRGQGRNYGYTF